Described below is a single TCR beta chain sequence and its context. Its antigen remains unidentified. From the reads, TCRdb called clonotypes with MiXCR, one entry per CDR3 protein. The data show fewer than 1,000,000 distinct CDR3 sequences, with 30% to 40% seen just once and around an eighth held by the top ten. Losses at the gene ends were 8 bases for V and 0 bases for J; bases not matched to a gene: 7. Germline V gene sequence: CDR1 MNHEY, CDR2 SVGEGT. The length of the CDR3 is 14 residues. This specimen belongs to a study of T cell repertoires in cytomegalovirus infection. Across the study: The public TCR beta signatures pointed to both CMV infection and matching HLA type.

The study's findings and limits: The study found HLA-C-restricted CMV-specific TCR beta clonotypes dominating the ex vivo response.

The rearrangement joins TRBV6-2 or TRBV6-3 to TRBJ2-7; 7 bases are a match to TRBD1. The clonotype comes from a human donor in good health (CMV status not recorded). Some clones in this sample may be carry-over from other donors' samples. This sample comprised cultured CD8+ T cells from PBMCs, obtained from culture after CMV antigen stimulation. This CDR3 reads CASRDRRSSYEQYV. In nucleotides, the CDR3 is TGTGCCAGCCGGGACAGAAGGAGCTCCTACGAGCAGTACGTC.